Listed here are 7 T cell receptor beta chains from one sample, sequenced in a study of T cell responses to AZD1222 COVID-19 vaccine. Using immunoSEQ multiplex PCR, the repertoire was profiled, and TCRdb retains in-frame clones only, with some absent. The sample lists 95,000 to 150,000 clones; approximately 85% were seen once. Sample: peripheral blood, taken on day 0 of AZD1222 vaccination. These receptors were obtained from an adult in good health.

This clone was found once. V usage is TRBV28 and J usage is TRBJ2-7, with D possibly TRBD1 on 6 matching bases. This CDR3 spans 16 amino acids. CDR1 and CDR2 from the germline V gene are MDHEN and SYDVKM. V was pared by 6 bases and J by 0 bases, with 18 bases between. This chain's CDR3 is CASRGTQGSISYEQYF. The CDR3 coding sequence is TGTGCCAGCAGGGGAACTCAGGGGTCAATCTCCTACGAGCAGTACTTC.

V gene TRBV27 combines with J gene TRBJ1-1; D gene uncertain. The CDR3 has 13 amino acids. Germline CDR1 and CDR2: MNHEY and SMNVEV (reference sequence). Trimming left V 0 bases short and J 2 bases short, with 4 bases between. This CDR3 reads CASSLSLNTEAFF. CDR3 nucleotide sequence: TGTGCCAGCAGTTTATCCCTTAACACTGAAGCTTTCTTT.

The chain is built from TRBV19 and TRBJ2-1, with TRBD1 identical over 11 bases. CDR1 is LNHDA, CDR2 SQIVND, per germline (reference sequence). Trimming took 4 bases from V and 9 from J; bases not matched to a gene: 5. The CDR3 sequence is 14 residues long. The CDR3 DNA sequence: TGTGCCAGTAGTAGAGGACAGGGGGCAGCTGAGCAGTTCTTC. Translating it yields CASSRGQGAAEQFF.

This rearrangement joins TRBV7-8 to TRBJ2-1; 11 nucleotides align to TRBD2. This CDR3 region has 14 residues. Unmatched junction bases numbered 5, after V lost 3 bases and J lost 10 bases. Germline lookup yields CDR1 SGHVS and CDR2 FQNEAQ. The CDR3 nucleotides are TGTGCCAGCAGCTTTAGCGGGGGGGGCCGGGAGCAGTTCTTC. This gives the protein CASSFSGGGREQFF.

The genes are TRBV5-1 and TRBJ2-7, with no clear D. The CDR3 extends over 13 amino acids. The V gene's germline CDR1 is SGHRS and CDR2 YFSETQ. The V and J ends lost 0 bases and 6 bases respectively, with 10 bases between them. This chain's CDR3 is CASSLATGPEQYF. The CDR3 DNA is TGCGCCAGCAGCTTGGCCACGGGCCCCGAGCAGTACTTC.

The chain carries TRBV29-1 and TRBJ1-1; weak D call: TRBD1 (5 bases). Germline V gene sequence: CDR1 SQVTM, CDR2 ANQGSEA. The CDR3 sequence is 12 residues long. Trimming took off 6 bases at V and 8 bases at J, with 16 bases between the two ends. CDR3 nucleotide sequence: TGCAGCGTCATCTTCGGGACGGCCGAAGCTTTCTTT. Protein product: CSVIFGTAEAFF.

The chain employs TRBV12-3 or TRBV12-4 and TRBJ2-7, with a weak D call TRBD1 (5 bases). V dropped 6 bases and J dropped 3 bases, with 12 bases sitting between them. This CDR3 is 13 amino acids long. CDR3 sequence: CASRRRQFYEQYF. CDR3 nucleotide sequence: TGTGCCAGCAGACGACGACAGTTCTACGAGCAGTACTTC.